The source of this T cell receptor (beta chain) is a study of technical replicates of blood from a handful of donors. This clone occurred once. The CDR3 loop spans 13 amino acids. Germline values: CDR1 MNHNS, CDR2 SASEGT. V gave up 5 bases and J gave up 6 bases, with 11 bases separating them. Measured with immunoSEQ multiplex PCR; TCRdb has only the in-frame clones, and not every one. The sample has 60,000 to 90,000 clones; just under 97% are singletons. Input material: T cells isolated from PBMCs. The TCR sequence derives from a human donor in good health. The rearrangement joins TRBV6-1 to TRBJ2-1; tentatively, D is TRBD1 (6 bases). The CDR3 coding sequence is TGTGCCAGCAGTATACAGGGACGCAATGAGCAGTTCTTC. Protein: CASSIQGRNEQFF.